This T cell receptor (beta chain) comes out of a study of spatial heterogeneity in lung cancer (dated by TCRdb to about 2019). For context, the study as a whole: Beta-chain transcripts were consistently detected in greater numbers than alpha-chain transcripts, which likely reflected higher beta-chain transcript abundance. TCR repertoire features were related to nonsynonymous mutation counts determined by whole-exome sequencing of tumor tissue. At surgery, both alpha and beta chains were TCR-sequenced in about 200 tumor regions, roughly 64 matched nontumor lung samples and a few dozen PBMC samples. In the raw uncorrected reads, each unique combination of TCR and UMI appeared on average more than ten times. The study quantitatively compared TCR alpha and beta repertoires across multiple tumor regions, matched nontumor lung and blood in non-small cell lung cancer.

From the cysteine through the phenylalanine, the CDR3 covers 13 amino acids. Just the 39-base CDR3 DNA is kept, in frame starting at base 1. According to the germline V gene, CDR1 reads SGHAT and CDR2 reads FQNNGV. Trimming at the junction amounts to 3 bases on V and 8 bases on J, and the germline ends lie 13 bases apart. Libraries were constructed by 5' RACE. Sequencing was carried out with a NextSeq 500. The TCR library protocol attached a unique molecular identifier to each TCR cDNA molecule to allow correction of PCR and sequencing errors. As for how the authors treated the data: Decombinator tools were used for TCR identification, UMI-based error correction and CDR3 extraction. Expanded TCRs were defined as those above a frequency of 2 per 1,000, corresponding to the top 1% of the tumor frequency distribution. Renyi diversity was computed with the R vegan package after each repertoire had been subsampled 100 times to 5,000 TCRs. CDR3 similarity networks were built from amino acid triplet string-kernel similarity, connecting CDR3s with pairwise similarity above 0.82. The public reads were reprocessed in TCRdb via fastp at Q25 and MiXCR, keeping in-frame beta chains. Each entry merges the rows of one CDR3 protein and shows their most common DNA and genes. Clone size and V and J calls follow TCRdb, not the original study. For this sample the table gives some 15,000 distinct CDR3 sequences, of which approximately 7.5% were detected only once. Of the sample, about 30% falls within the top ten clones.

This clonotype is labeled large (0.1 to 1%). The antigen this receptor binds is unknown. Per-nucleotide qualities are absent, and no much larger clonotype sits a single base away. What the time point label conveys for this sample: sample taken at primary tumor resection. For TCR sequencing, whole RNA was extracted from tumor and nontumor lung tissue, or from cryopreserved PBMC samples, and no cell sorting was done. The donors were 72 patients from the lung TRACERx cohort who had early-stage, untreated non-small cell lung cancer. Only patients for whom sufficient RNA was available from at least two tumor regions were selected for TCR sequencing. Broader findings and caveats from the paper: Ubiquitous expanded tumor TCRs showed up in blood more often at tumor resection than at routine follow-up. Confirming at a functional level the hypothesis that regional TCRs recognize regional mutations was considered to require additional single-cell paired TCR alpha and beta sequencing.

The sequence came from a female donor with early-stage non-small cell lung cancer. Here the chain combines TRBV11-2 and TRBJ1-1; too little of a D gene remains to name it. Here the sequenced sample was PBMCs, taken at surgery. The DNA sequence is given as TGTGCCAGCAGCTTTGATTACTTCAGCGAAGCTTTCTTT. The resulting protein is CASSFDYFSEAFF.